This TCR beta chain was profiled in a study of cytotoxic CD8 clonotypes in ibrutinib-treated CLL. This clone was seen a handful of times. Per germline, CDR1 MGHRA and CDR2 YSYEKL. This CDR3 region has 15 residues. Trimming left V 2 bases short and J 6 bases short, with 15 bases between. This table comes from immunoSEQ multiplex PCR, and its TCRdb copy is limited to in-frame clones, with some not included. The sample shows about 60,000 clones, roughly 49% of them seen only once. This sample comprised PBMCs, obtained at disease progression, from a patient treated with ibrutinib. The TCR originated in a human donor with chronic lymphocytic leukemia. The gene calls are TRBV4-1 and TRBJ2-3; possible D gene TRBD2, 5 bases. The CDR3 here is CASSQRLVGSDTQYF. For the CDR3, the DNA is TGCGCCAGCAGCCAAAGGCTGGTAGGGAGCGATACGCAGTATTTT.